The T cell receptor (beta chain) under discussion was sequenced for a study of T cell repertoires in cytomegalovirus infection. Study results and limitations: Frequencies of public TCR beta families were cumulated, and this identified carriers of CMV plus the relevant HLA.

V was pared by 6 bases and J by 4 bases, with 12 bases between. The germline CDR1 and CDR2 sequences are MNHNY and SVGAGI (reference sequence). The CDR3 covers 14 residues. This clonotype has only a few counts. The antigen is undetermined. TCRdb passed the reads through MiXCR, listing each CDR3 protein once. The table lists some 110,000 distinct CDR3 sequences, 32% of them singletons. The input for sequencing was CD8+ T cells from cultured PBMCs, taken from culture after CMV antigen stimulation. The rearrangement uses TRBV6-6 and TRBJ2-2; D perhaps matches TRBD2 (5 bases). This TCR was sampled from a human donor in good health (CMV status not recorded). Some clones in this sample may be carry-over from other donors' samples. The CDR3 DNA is TGTGCCAGCAGACCCGGACTGCTCACCGGGGAGCTGTTTTTT. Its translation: CASRPGLLTGELFF.